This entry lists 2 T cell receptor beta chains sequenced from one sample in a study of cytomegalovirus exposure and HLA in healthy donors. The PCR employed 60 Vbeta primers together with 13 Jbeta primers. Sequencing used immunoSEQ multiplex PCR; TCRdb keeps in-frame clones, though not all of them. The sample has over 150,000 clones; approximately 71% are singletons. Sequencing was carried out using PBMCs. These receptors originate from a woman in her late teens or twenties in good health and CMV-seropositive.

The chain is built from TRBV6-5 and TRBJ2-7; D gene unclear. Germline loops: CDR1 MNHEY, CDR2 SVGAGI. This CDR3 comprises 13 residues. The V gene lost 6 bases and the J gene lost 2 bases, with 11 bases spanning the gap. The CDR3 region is CASSQQVPYEQYF. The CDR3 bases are TGTGCCAGCAGCCAACAAGTCCCCTACGAGCAGTACTTC.

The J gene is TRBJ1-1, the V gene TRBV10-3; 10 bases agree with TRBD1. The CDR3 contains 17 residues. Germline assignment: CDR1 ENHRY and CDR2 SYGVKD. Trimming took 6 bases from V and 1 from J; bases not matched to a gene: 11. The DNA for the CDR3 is TGTGCCATCAGCAAATCCTTCGGGACAGGGGAGAACACTGAAGCTTTCTTT. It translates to CAISKSFGTGENTEAFF.